The T cell receptor (beta chain) described here comes from a study of T cells expressing NK-cell markers. This CDR3 contains 16 residues. CDR1 is SGHRS and CDR2 is YFSETQ in the germline V gene. TCRdb re-called the 5' RACE reads and gives one entry per CDR3 protein, without DNA. The clone table shows about 160,000 distinct CDR3 sequences, with the ten largest holding 20%. Material for sequencing was blood T cells: a sorted CD56 or NKG2C T cell subset, CD4+ or CD8+ T cells, or bulk PBMC T cells (not recorded which). The TCR comes from a man aged 18-69 years in good health. This chain links TRBV5-1 with TRBJ1-1; with no DNA, the TCRdb D assignment of TRBD1 cannot be verified. Here the CDR3 reads CASSRRRGAGITEAFF.